Shown below are 2 T cell receptor beta chains from a single sample sequenced in a study of identical twins. TCRdb re-derived calls from the 5' RACE reads in MiXCR, one entry per CDR3 protein. The data contain about 220,000 distinct CDR3 sequences, about 7.5% of them singletons. The sample was also linked to a second study, of yellow fever vaccine responses in identical twins.

Sequencing was performed on memory (CD45RO+) T cells sorted from blood. These receptors came from a woman aged 18 to 35 in good health.

This clonotype has ten or more counts. The rearrangement links TRBV6-1 to TRBJ2-2; 10 nucleotides agree with TRBD2. The CDR3 totals 14 residues. Germline values: CDR1 MNHNS, CDR2 SASEGT. With 7 bases clipped from V and 5 bases from J, the junction kept 4 bases outside the gene matches. CDR3 loop: CASNRLAGTGELFF. The CDR3 nucleotides are TGTGCCAGCAATCGACTAGCGGGTACCGGGGAGCTGTTTTTT.

This chain connects TRBV25-1 to TRBJ2-5; D may match TRBD1 or TRBD2 (5 bases each). The CDR3 is made up of 14 amino acids. Per the germline V gene, CDR1 is MGHDK and CDR2 is SYGVNS. Trimming removed 0 bases from V and 7 bases from J, with 12 bases in between. The CDR3 loop reads CASSEYEGSGTQYF. CDR3 sequence (DNA): TGTGCCAGCAGTGAATATGAGGGGTCAGGGACCCAGTACTTC.